This is a list of T cell receptor beta chains from one sample in a study of vaccination and CD4 T cells after COVID-19. A single record per CDR3 protein comes from TCRdb applying MiXCR to the PCR reads. The sample yields around 25,000 distinct CDR3 sequences, 28% seen once. Their specific antigens are unknown. The material sequenced was CD4+ T cells from blood, cultured in vitro, taken about 7 months after SARS-CoV-2 vaccination. Receptors originate from a human donor who had recovered from COVID-19. CDR3s include the opening cysteine and the closing phenylalanine or tryptophan. Each record gives: clone size, V gene, J gene, D gene, CDR3 DNA, CDR3 protein. A D gene is named only where the DNA matches it firmly. Size values are once, few and many counts, or a class for expanded clones, and some rows have none.

clone size: -; V gene: TRBV6-2/TRBV6-3; J gene: TRBJ2-1; D gene: -; CDR3 DNA: TGTGCCAGCAGCCGCGGGGGCTTCCGGGAGAGTGAGCAGTTCTTC; CDR3 protein: CASSRGGFRESEQFF
clone size: -; V gene: TRBV28; J gene: TRBJ2-7; D gene: -; CDR3 DNA: TGTGCCAGCGGTCGAGGGAGCGAGGACGAGCAGTACTTC; CDR3 protein: CASGRGSEDEQYF
clone size: -; V gene: TRBV7-9; J gene: TRBJ2-2; D gene: -; CDR3 DNA: TGTGCCAGCAGCTTAGGCACCGGGGAGCTGTTTTTT; CDR3 protein: CASSLGTGELFF
clone size: -; V gene: TRBV5-6; J gene: TRBJ1-5; D gene: -; CDR3 DNA: TGTGCCAGCAGCTTGGGGGGTGTCCACGGCAATCAGCCCCAGCATTTT; CDR3 protein: CASSLGGVHGNQPQHF
clone size: -; V gene: TRBV28; J gene: TRBJ2-4; D gene: -; CDR3 DNA: TGTGCCAGCAGGGAGGGACTAGCCAAAAACATTCAGTACTTC; CDR3 protein: CASREGLAKNIQYF
clone size: -; V gene: TRBV7-3; J gene: TRBJ2-1; D gene: -; CDR3 DNA: TGTGCCAGCAGCTCCGAGGTTGACTACCGTTACAATGAGCAGTTCTTC; CDR3 protein: CASSSEVDYRYNEQFF
clone size: few; V gene: TRBV28; J gene: TRBJ2-5; D gene: TRBD1; CDR3 DNA: TGTGCCAGCAGTTCGGGGGGACAGGGGGGTAGGGAGACCCAGTACTTC; CDR3 protein: CASSSGGQGGRETQYF
clone size: few; V gene: TRBV6-1; J gene: TRBJ2-5; D gene: TRBD1; CDR3 DNA: TGTGCCAGCAGTGAACGGACAGGGGAAGAGACCCAGTACTTC; CDR3 protein: CASSERTGEETQYF
clone size: few; V gene: TRBV4-1; J gene: TRBJ2-3; D gene: -; CDR3 DNA: TGCGCCAGCAGCCAAGGGACGGGTCAGTGGTTGCCCACGGGGGTTAGCACAGATACGCAGTATTTT; CDR3 protein: CASSQGTGQWLPTGVSTDTQYF
clone size: -; V gene: TRBV20-1; J gene: TRBJ2-4; D gene: -; CDR3 DNA: TGCAGTGCTGGCGGGAAAAACATTCAGTACTTC; CDR3 protein: CSAGGKNIQYF
clone size: -; V gene: TRBV28; J gene: TRBJ2-7; D gene: TRBD1; CDR3 DNA: TGTGCCAGCAGATCAGACAGGGAACGCTCCTACGAGCAGTACTTC; CDR3 protein: CASRSDRERSYEQYF
clone size: -; V gene: TRBV11-2; J gene: TRBJ2-7; D gene: TRBD1; CDR3 DNA: TGTGCCAGCAGGTCGGGGACAGGAACCCCCTTTGAATACGAGCAGTACTTC; CDR3 protein: CASRSGTGTPFEYEQYF
clone size: few; V gene: TRBV19; J gene: TRBJ2-1; D gene: -; CDR3 DNA: TGTGCCAGTGTTAGGGGCAATGAGCAGTTCTTC; CDR3 protein: CASVRGNEQFF
clone size: few; V gene: TRBV20-1; J gene: TRBJ2-7; D gene: -; CDR3 DNA: TGCAGTGCTAGGTTTGGAGCGGCCCCCTACGAGCAGTACTTC; CDR3 protein: CSARFGAAPYEQYF
clone size: -; V gene: TRBV5-4; J gene: TRBJ2-5; D gene: TRBD2; CDR3 DNA: TGTGCCAGCAGCTTACGACTAGCGGGTGGAGAAGAGACCCAGTACTTC; CDR3 protein: CASSLRLAGGEETQYF
clone size: few; V gene: TRBV7-6; J gene: TRBJ2-3; D gene: -; CDR3 DNA: TGTGCCAGCAGCTCCTTCCTGAATACGCAGTATTTT; CDR3 protein: CASSSFLNTQYF
clone size: -; V gene: TRBV18; J gene: TRBJ2-1; D gene: -; CDR3 DNA: TGTGCCAGCTCACTCCGCAGCTCCTACAATGAGCAGTTCTTC; CDR3 protein: CASSLRSSYNEQFF
clone size: -; V gene: TRBV28; J gene: TRBJ1-5; D gene: -; CDR3 DNA: TGTGCCAGCAGTTTTGGACGGGGCAATCAGCCCCAGCATTTT; CDR3 protein: CASSFGRGNQPQHF
clone size: -; V gene: TRBV7-2; J gene: TRBJ2-1; D gene: TRBD1; CDR3 DNA: TGTGCCAGCAGCCCCCGGACAGGGGCATACAATGAGCAGTTCTTC; CDR3 protein: CASSPRTGAYNEQFF
clone size: -; V gene: TRBV6-2/TRBV6-3; J gene: TRBJ1-1; D gene: -; CDR3 DNA: TGTGCCAGCAGTTACCAGGACATGGGGACTGAAGCTTTCTTT; CDR3 protein: CASSYQDMGTEAFF
clone size: few; V gene: TRBV11-1; J gene: TRBJ2-5; D gene: -; CDR3 DNA: TGTGCCAGCAGCCCTAGTGGGTCCCTCGACAGTCCCTGGGAGACCCAGTACTTC; CDR3 protein: CASSPSGSLDSPWETQYF
clone size: few; V gene: TRBV7-9; J gene: TRBJ1-1; D gene: -; CDR3 DNA: TGTGCCAGCAGCTTAGGAGGACTCTTGAACACTGAAGCTTTCTTT; CDR3 protein: CASSLGGLLNTEAFF
clone size: -; V gene: TRBV6-4; J gene: TRBJ2-1; D gene: -; CDR3 DNA: TGTGCCAGCAGTGAGTCACCCAACAGGGCGCAGTTCTTC; CDR3 protein: CASSESPNRAQFF
clone size: -; V gene: TRBV10-3; J gene: TRBJ2-3; D gene: TRBD2; CDR3 DNA: TGTGCCATCCGAGGCGGGGGAATTCCCACAGATACGCAGTATTTT; CDR3 protein: CAIRGGGIPTDTQYF
clone size: few; V gene: TRBV7-6; J gene: TRBJ2-7; D gene: TRBD2; CDR3 DNA: TGTGCCAGCAGCTTTCGGCCTACTAGCGGGAGTTCCTACGAGCAGTACTTC; CDR3 protein: CASSFRPTSGSSYEQYF
clone size: few; V gene: TRBV20-1; J gene: TRBJ2-1; D gene: TRBD2; CDR3 DNA: TGCAGTGCTAGACTAGCGGGGGGTAACAATGAGCAGTTCTTC; CDR3 protein: CSARLAGGNNEQFF
clone size: -; V gene: TRBV11-2; J gene: TRBJ1-2; D gene: -; CDR3 DNA: TGTGCCAGCAGCCAAGAAGGGGGTCGTGGCTACACCTTC; CDR3 protein: CASSQEGGRGYTF
clone size: -; V gene: TRBV7-8; J gene: TRBJ1-1; D gene: -; CDR3 DNA: TGTGCCAGCAGCCCAAGTGGGACGACGAACACTGAAGCTTTCTTT; CDR3 protein: CASSPSGTTNTEAFF
clone size: -; V gene: TRBV4-2; J gene: TRBJ1-2; D gene: -; CDR3 DNA: TGTGCCAGCAGCCTAGCGGCAGGCGGCTACACCTTC; CDR3 protein: CASSLAAGGYTF
clone size: few; V gene: TRBV7-9; J gene: TRBJ2-1; D gene: -; CDR3 DNA: TGTGCCAGCAGCTTCGATGAGCAGTTCTTC; CDR3 protein: CASSFDEQFF
clone size: -; V gene: TRBV29-1; J gene: TRBJ2-2; D gene: TRBD1; CDR3 DNA: TGCAGCGTTGAACCCGGACAGGGAAAGCGGGAGCTGTTTTTT; CDR3 protein: CSVEPGQGKRELFF
clone size: -; V gene: TRBV28; J gene: TRBJ1-5; D gene: -; CDR3 DNA: TGTGCCAGCAGTTTATCTGGGGGCCATCAGCCCCAGCATTTT; CDR3 protein: CASSLSGGHQPQHF
clone size: few; V gene: TRBV7-9; J gene: TRBJ2-1; D gene: TRBD1; CDR3 DNA: TGTGCCAGCAGCTCCATGATAGGGGGCCCATACAATGAGCAGTTCTTC; CDR3 protein: CASSSMIGGPYNEQFF
clone size: -; V gene: TRBV27; J gene: TRBJ2-1; D gene: TRBD1; CDR3 DNA: TGTGCCAGCAACCCGACAGGGCCCACTCCATACAATGAGCAGTTCTTC; CDR3 protein: CASNPTGPTPYNEQFF
clone size: -; V gene: TRBV5-4; J gene: TRBJ2-5; D gene: -; CDR3 DNA: TGTGCCAGCAGCTCAAGTACCGGGACCCAAGAGACCCAGTACTTC; CDR3 protein: CASSSSTGTQETQYF
clone size: few; V gene: TRBV28; J gene: TRBJ1-2; D gene: -; CDR3 DNA: TGTGCCAGCAGGCGACGGACCTCGGGTGGCTACACCTTC; CDR3 protein: CASRRRTSGGYTF
clone size: -; V gene: TRBV5-4; J gene: TRBJ2-3; D gene: -; CDR3 DNA: TGTGCCAGCAGTTCGAGGACGAGCACAGATACGCAGTATTTT; CDR3 protein: CASSSRTSTDTQYF
clone size: -; V gene: TRBV6-1; J gene: TRBJ1-2; D gene: TRBD1; CDR3 DNA: TGTGCCAGCAGGGGACAGGGGACGGTGTATGGCTACACCTTC; CDR3 protein: CASRGQGTVYGYTF
clone size: -; V gene: TRBV6-1; J gene: TRBJ1-1; D gene: -; CDR3 DNA: TGTGCCAGCAGTGATTCAGGCTTTGAGGACACTGAAGCTTTCTTT; CDR3 protein: CASSDSGFEDTEAFF
clone size: -; V gene: TRBV19; J gene: TRBJ2-7; D gene: -; CDR3 DNA: TGTGCCAGTAGTATAAAGGGGCCGCCAGGTCCCTACGAGCAGTACTTC; CDR3 protein: CASSIKGPPGPYEQYF